Each of the 4 T cell receptor beta chains below was sequenced from the same sample in a study of human T cells and chemical hapten exposure. TCRdb re-called the RACE reads through MiXCR, storing one row per CDR3 protein. The data hold more than 150,000 distinct CDR3 sequences, with about 15% observed a single time. Documented time point: patch test 1, 2 weeks after DPC sensitization. This sample's treatment: therapeutic diphenylcyclopropenone sensitization with weekly scalp DPC. The sample in question was whole blood, obtained in connection with sensitization to the hapten diphenylcyclopropenone (DPC). Receptors originate from a woman younger than 45 with alopecia areata. Some clones in this sample may be carry-over from other donors' samples.

There are a few counts of this clonotype. The genes are TRBV5-1 and TRBJ1-2; D is unresolved. Germline V lookup: CDR1 SGHRS, CDR2 YFSETQ. The CDR3 loop spans 14 amino acids. Trimming took off 3 bases at V and 3 bases at J, with 12 bases between the two ends. The CDR3 protein is CASSSLPGYYGYTF. DNA for the CDR3: TGCGCCAGCAGCTCCTTGCCGGGGTACTATGGCTACACCTTC.

At least ten counts were recorded for this clonotype. The chain has TRBV7-2 and TRBJ2-7, with D tentatively TRBD1 (5 bases). The CDR3 loop spans 14 amino acids. CDR1 SGHTA and CDR2 FQGNSA come from the germline V gene. V was trimmed by 5 bases and J by 1 base, leaving 12 bases between them. The CDR3 loop reads CASSPGPESYEQYF. Written as DNA, the CDR3 is TGTGCCAGCAGCCCAGGGCCGGAGTCCTACGAGCAGTACTTC.

This clonotype occurred a few times. The chain carries TRBV5-1 and TRBJ1-1; no reliable D call. This CDR3 is 15 amino acids long. Trimming took 0 bases from V and 0 from J, leaving 9 bases between them. The germline CDR1 and CDR2 sequences are SGHRS and YFSETQ. The DNA for the CDR3 is TGCGCCAGCAGCTTGGATTTGGGGTTGAACACTGAAGCTTTCTTT. Protein product: CASSLDLGLNTEAFF.

The chain combines TRBV7-2 with TRBJ2-3, with a weak D call TRBD2 (6 bases). This CDR3 has 16 residues. Germline V CDR1 and CDR2: SGHTA, FQGNSA. Trimming removed 3 bases from V and 2 bases from J, with 15 bases in between. The CDR3 loop reads CASSFRTSTDTDTQYF. CDR3 coding DNA: TGTGCCAGCAGCTTCCGCACTAGCACGGACACAGATACGCAGTATTTT.